What follows describes a single T cell receptor beta chain. The length of the CDR3 is 16 residues. Trimming cost V 1 base and J 5 bases, with 14 bases left between them. Germline values: CDR1 MGHRA, CDR2 YSYEKL. Measured with immunoSEQ multiplex PCR; TCRdb has only the in-frame clones, and not every one. The table shows 150,000 to 200,000 clones, with approximately 90% occurring only once. This sample is drawn from a study of cytomegalovirus exposure and HLA in healthy donors. The J gene is TRBJ1-4, the V gene TRBV4-1, with D tentatively TRBD1 (5 bases). Sample: PBMCs. The TCR was taken from a woman aged 30 to 39 in good health and CMV-seronegative. For the CDR3, the DNA is TGCGCCAGCAGCCAAGTTCCGACAGTAATAAATGAAAAACTGTTTTTT. Its translation: CASSQVPTVINEKLFF.